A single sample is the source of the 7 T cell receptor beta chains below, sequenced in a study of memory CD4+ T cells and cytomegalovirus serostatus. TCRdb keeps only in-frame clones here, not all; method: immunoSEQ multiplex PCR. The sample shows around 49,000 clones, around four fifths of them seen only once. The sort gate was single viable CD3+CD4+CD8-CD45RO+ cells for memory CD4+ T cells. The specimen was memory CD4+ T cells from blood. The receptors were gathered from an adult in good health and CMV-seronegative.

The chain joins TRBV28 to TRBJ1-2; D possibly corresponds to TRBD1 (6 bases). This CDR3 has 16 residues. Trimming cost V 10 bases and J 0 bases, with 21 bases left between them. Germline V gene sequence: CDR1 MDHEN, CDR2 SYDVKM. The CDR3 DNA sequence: TGTGCCACCGTAACTCCCGGGACACCAACTAACTATGGCTACACCTTC. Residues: CATVTPGTPTNYGYTF.

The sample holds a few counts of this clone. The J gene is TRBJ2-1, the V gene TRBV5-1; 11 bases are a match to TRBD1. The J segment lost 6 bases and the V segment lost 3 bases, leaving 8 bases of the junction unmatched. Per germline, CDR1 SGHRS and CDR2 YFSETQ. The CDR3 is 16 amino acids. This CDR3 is CASSWRGQGVFNEQFF. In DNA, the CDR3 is TGCGCCAGCAGCTGGCGGGGACAGGGGGTTTTCAATGAGCAGTTCTTC.

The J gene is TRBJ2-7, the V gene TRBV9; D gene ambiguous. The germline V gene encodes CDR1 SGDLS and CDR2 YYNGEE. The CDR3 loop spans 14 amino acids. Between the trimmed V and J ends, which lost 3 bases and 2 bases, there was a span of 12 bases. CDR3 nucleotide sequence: TGTGCCAGCAGCGGTCACCCTGACACCTACGAGCAGTACTTC. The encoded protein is CASSGHPDTYEQYF.

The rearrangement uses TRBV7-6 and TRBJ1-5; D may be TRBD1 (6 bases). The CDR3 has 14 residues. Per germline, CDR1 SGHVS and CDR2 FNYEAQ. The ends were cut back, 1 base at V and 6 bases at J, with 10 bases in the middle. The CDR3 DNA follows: TGTGCCAGCAGCTTAGTACAGACAGGTCAGCCCCAGCATTTT. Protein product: CASSLVQTGQPQHF.

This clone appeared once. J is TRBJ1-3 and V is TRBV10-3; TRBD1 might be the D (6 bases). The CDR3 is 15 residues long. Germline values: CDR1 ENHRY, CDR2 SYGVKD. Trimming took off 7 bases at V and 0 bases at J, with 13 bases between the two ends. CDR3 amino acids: CAIISQGISGNTIYF. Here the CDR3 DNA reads TGTGCCATCATATCCCAGGGGATCTCTGGAAACACCATATATTTT.

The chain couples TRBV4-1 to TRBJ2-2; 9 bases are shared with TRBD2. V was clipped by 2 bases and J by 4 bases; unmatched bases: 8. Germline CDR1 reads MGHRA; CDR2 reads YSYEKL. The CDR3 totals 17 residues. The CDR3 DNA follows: TGCGCCAGCAGCCAACCTTTACTAGCGGGTCCCACCGGGGAGCTGTTTTTT. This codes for CASSQPLLAGPTGELFF.

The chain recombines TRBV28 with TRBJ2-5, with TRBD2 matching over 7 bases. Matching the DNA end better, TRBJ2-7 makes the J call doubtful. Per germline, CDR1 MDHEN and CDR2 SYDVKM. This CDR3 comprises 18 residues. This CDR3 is CASSSGDWPSDLSYEQYF. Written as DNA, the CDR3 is TGTGCCAGCAGTAGCGGGGACTGGCCTAGCGACCTCTCCTACGAGCAGTACTTC.